One sample yielded the 26 T cell receptor beta chains listed below, sequenced in a study of blood T cell repertoires in COVID-19. Using immunoSEQ multiplex PCR, the repertoire was profiled, and TCRdb retains in-frame clones only, with some absent. The profile shows around 180,000 clones, 70% to 85% of them singletons. Sequencing input: peripheral blood. These receptors came from a woman aged 25 to 45 with acute or convalescent COVID-19.

As to this clone: One junction end does not reproduce the germline sequence, and a read error may be involved. The chain uses TRBV2 and TRBJ2-3, with 9 nucleotides matching TRBD1. Germline-derived CDR1 and CDR2 are SNHLY and FYNNEI. The CDR3 has 16 residues. In DNA, the CDR3 is TGTGCCAGCACTCAAATTGGGGGACAGGGCACACATACGCAGTATTTT. Translating gives CASTQIGGQGTHTQYF.

V usage is TRBV18 and J usage is TRBJ2-7; 9 bases align to TRBD1. After removal of 3 bases from V and 11 bases from J, the junction contained 11 bases not matched to a gene. Germline assignment: CDR1 KGHSH and CDR2 LQKENI. CDR3 length equals 14 residues. CDR3 sequence reads: CASSPVPGQGVKYF. The CDR3 bases are TGTGCCAGCTCACCCGTCCCGGGACAGGGAGTGAAGTACTTC.

J is TRBJ1-3 and V is TRBV28; 8 positions agree with TRBD1. This CDR3 spans 15 amino acids. V dropped 6 bases and J dropped 8; count of bases not matched to a gene: 12. The V gene's germline CDR1 is MDHEN and CDR2 SYDVKM. The CDR3 DNA follows: TGTGCCAGCAGCCGACCCTCGACAGGGGTATACACCATATATTTT. This sequence encodes CASSRPSTGVYTIYF.

V gene TRBV19 combines with J gene TRBJ1-1; D might be TRBD1 (5 bases). V was trimmed by 5 bases and J by 0 bases, leaving 13 bases between them. From germline, CDR1 is LNHDA and CDR2 SQIVND (reference sequence). The CDR3 sequence is 15 residues long. CDR3 bases: TGTGCCAGTAGTCCCCAAGGGGTGATGAACACTGAAGCTTTCTTT. Residues: CASSPQGVMNTEAFF.

The chain has TRBV27 and TRBJ2-7; TRBD2 is a possible D gene (5 bases). CDR1 and CDR2 from the germline V gene are MNHEY and SMNVEV (reference sequence). The CDR3 has 15 amino acids. The ends were cut back, 5 bases at V and 2 bases at J, with 16 bases in the middle. The CDR3 nucleotides read TGTGCCAGCAGTGGCCGTAGCGTGAACGCCTACGAGCAGTACTTC. Translating gives CASSGRSVNAYEQYF.

J is TRBJ1-2 and V is TRBV5-1; D gene unclear. CDR3 length equals 15 residues. Germline V CDR1 and CDR2: SGHRS, YFSETQ. V was cut by 5 bases and J by 2 bases, with 16 bases left in between. The chain's CDR3 is CASRAMRLTNYGYTF. CDR3 in DNA: TGCGCCAGCAGGGCCATGAGGTTGACGAACTATGGCTACACCTTC. Supplemented by reference TRBV5-1 and TRBJ1-2, the full variable domain reads KAGVTQTPRYLIKTRGQQVTLSCSPISGHRSVSWYQQTPGQGLQFLFEYFSETQRNKGNFPGRFSGRQFSNSRSEMNVSTLELGDSALYLCASRAMRLTNYGYTFGSGTRLTVV.

V gene TRBV19 combines with J gene TRBJ2-2; TRBD1 matches at 7 bases. Germline values: CDR1 LNHDA, CDR2 SQIVND (reference sequence). Trimming cost V 2 bases and J 4 bases; bases outside gene matches: 4. The CDR3 is 15 amino acids. The CDR3, as DNA: TGTGCCAGTAGTATAAGGGGGCGAGGCACCGGGGAGCTGTTTTTT. Translated: CASSIRGRGTGELFF.

J is TRBJ2-5 and V is TRBV25-1, with D possibly being TRBD2 (5 bases). The V and J ends lost 8 bases and 10 bases respectively, with 11 bases between them. This CDR3 comprises 10 residues. Looked up from germline, CDR1 is MGHDK and CDR2 is SYGVNS. The CDR3 region has the DNA TGTGCCAGCGGTCGGGGTTTCCAGTACTTC. Protein product: CASGRGFQYF.

A few counts support this clone. The chain is built from TRBV5-6 and TRBJ1-2; D remains unclear. V was cut by 4 bases and J by 10 bases, with 14 bases left in between. CDR1 and CDR2 (germline): SGHDT, YYEEEE. The CDR3 loop spans 12 amino acids. CDR3 loop: CASSGEGRIYTF. The CDR3 region has the DNA TGTGCCAGCAGCGGAGAAGGGAGAATCTACACCTTC.

This clone was recorded a few times. J is TRBJ1-4 and V is TRBV5-1, with 10 bases lining up with TRBD1. Trimming at V came to 0 bases and at J to 7 bases, leaving 6 bases not matched to a gene. The CDR3 has 16 residues. Germline loops: CDR1 SGHRS, CDR2 YFSETQ. CDR3: CASSLDNRDRGEKLFF. The CDR3 coding sequence is TGCGCCAGCAGCTTGGATAACCGGGACAGGGGTGAAAAACTGTTTTTT.

This clone came up once. The chain uses TRBV6-1 and TRBJ2-2; tentative D call: TRBD1 (5 bases). The V end was cut by 0 bases, the J end by 0 bases, with 11 bases between. Germline CDR1 reads MNHNS; CDR2 reads SASEGT. This CDR3 has 17 amino acids. The CDR3 spells CASSEALLGPNTGELFF. The DNA of the CDR3 is TGTGCCAGCAGTGAAGCGCTTCTGGGGCCGAACACCGGGGAGCTGTTTTTT.

The chain couples TRBV5-4 to TRBJ2-5; TRBD1 matches 12 bases. The trim removed 4 bases at V and 6 bases at J, leaving 7 bases unmatched. The length of the CDR3 is 15 residues. CDR1 and CDR2 from the germline V gene are SGHNT and YYREEE (reference sequence). The CDR3 DNA follows: TGTGCCAGCAGCGTCCCGGGACAGGGGGCAAAGACCCAGTACTTC. Its translation is CASSVPGQGAKTQYF. Together with reference TRBV5-4 and TRBJ2-5, the CDR3 gives the full variable domain: ETGVTQSPTHLIKTRGQQVTLRCSSQSGHNTVSWYQQALGQGPQFIFQYYREEENGRGNFPPRFSGLQFPNYSSELNVNALELDDSALYLCASSVPGQGAKTQYFGPGTRLLVL.

The chain links TRBV28 to TRBJ1-4; 8 bases agree with TRBD1. After removal of 5 bases from V and 7 bases from J, the junction contained 9 bases not matched to a gene. CDR3 size: 15 residues. CDR1 and CDR2 from the germline V gene are MDHEN and SYDVKM. CDR3 amino acids: CASSNTQGAAEKLFF. The CDR3 DNA sequence: TGTGCCAGCAGTAACACCCAGGGGGCAGCTGAAAAACTGTTTTTT.

The chain uses TRBV30 and TRBJ2-3; 13 bases line up with TRBD2. Germline V CDR1 and CDR2: GTSNPN, SVGIG (reference sequence). V gave up 0 bases and J gave up 3 bases; unmatched junction bases: 12. The CDR3 covers 19 residues. The CDR3 nucleotides are TGTGCCTGGAGTGTACTCCGACCTCGGACTAGCGGGAGAACAGATACGCAGTATTTT. This gives the protein CAWSVLRPRTSGRTDTQYF. Combining the CDR3 with reference TRBV30 and TRBJ2-3 gives the whole variable domain SQTIHQWPATLVQPVGSPLSLECTVEGTSNPNLYWYRQAAGRGLQLLFYSVGIGQISSEVPQNLSASRPQDRQFILSSKKLLLSDSGFYLCAWSVLRPRTSGRTDTQYFGPGTRLTVL.

The table lists this clone with a few counts. The rearrangement uses TRBV12-3 or TRBV12-4 and TRBJ1-3; D is uncertain. The ends were cut back, 5 bases at V and 0 bases at J, with 5 bases in the middle. This CDR3 has 13 residues. For the CDR3, the DNA is TGTGCCAGCAGTGAGTACTCTGGAAACACCATATATTTT. This gives the protein CASSEYSGNTIYF.

This chain joins TRBV29-1 and TRBJ1-2, with 9 bases that match TRBD1. Germline CDR1 is SQVTM and CDR2 is ANQGSEA. The junction had 12 bases not matched to a gene; V was cut back by 5 bases and J by 5 bases. The CDR3 sequence is 15 residues long. CDR3 sequence reads: CSVRSGQGGPYGYTF. CDR3 bases: TGCAGCGTTCGATCGGGACAGGGAGGTCCATATGGCTACACCTTC.

V and J are TRBV3-1 (or the pseudogene TRBV3-2) and TRBJ2-7, with D perhaps TRBD1 (6 bases). This CDR3 has 12 residues. Germline V gene data show CDR1 as LGHDT and CDR2 as YNNKEL (reference sequence). With 5 bases removed from V and 9 bases from J, the gap between germline ends came to 14 bases. The CDR3 DNA follows: TGTGCCAGCAGCGATACCGGACAGATGCAGTACTTC. As protein: CASSDTGQMQYF.

The chain joins TRBV7-7 to TRBJ2-5; D gene unclear. V was shortened by 2 bases and J by 7 bases, with 5 bases between the two germline ends. The CDR3 is 11 residues long. The germline gives CDR1 SSHAT, CDR2 FNYEAQ (reference sequence). CDR3 loop: CASSLTGTQYF. CDR3 DNA sequence: TGTGCCAGCAGCTTAACGGGGACCCAGTACTTC.

V and J are TRBV19 and TRBJ1-4; 8 nucleotides match TRBD1. V shed 6 bases, J shed 4 bases, and the junction held 7 bases outside the gene matches. The CDR3 spans 15 residues. Germline V gene lookup returns CDR1 LNHDA and CDR2 SQIVND (reference sequence). CDR3 in DNA: TGTGCCAGTAGGTCACCGGGACAGGTTAATGAAAAACTGTTTTTT. Its translation: CASRSPGQVNEKLFF. Complete variable domain (other parts from reference TRBV19 and TRBJ1-4): DGGITQSPKYLFRKEGQNVTLSCEQNLNHDAMYWYRQDPGQGLRLIYYSQIVNDFQKGDIAEGYSVSREKKESFPLTVTSAQKNPTAFYLCASRSPGQVNEKLFFGSGTQLSVL.

This chain connects TRBV29-1 to TRBJ2-7; 8 nucleotides align to TRBD1. CDR3 length equals 13 residues. The trim removed 6 bases at V and 0 bases at J, leaving 4 bases unmatched. The germline V gene encodes CDR1 SQVTM and CDR2 ANQGSEA. Here the CDR3 reads CSVRQGPSYEQYF. The CDR3 coding sequence is TGCAGCGTCCGACAGGGGCCCTCCTACGAGCAGTACTTC.

This clone was observed a handful of times. J is TRBJ1-5 and V is TRBV7-2, with 7 bases identical to TRBD1. In germline, CDR1 is SGHTA, CDR2 FQGNSA. V dropped 2 bases and J dropped 6; count of bases not matched to a gene: 4. This CDR3 region has 14 residues. Here the CDR3 reads CASSLQGGIQPQHF. The CDR3 DNA follows: TGTGCCAGCAGCTTACAGGGGGGCATTCAGCCCCAGCATTTT.

The chain carries TRBV5-4 and TRBJ2-1; possibly TRBD2 for D (5 bases). Trimming left V 3 bases short and J 4 bases short, with 14 bases between. Germline values: CDR1 SGHNT, CDR2 YYREEE (reference sequence). The length of the CDR3 is 15 residues. The CDR3 reads CASSSPASLYNEQFF. CDR3 nucleotide sequence: TGTGCCAGCAGCTCCCCGGCTAGCCTATACAATGAGCAGTTCTTC.

The chain links TRBV5-1 to TRBJ2-6; 9 nucleotides line up with TRBD1. V trimming: 2 bases; J trimming: 2 bases; junction bases outside the gene matches: 8. This CDR3 comprises 18 residues. Germline V lookup: CDR1 SGHRS, CDR2 YFSETQ. CDR3 residues: CASSLYQRTGAGANVLTF. The DNA for the CDR3 is TGCGCCAGCAGCTTATATCAGAGGACAGGGGCTGGGGCCAACGTCCTGACTTTC.

This chain joins TRBV5-6 and TRBJ1-2; D unresolved. The CDR3 totals 15 residues. Trimming removed 5 bases at V and 7 bases at J, with 21 bases between. CDR1 SGHDT and CDR2 YYEEEE come from the germline V gene. CDR3 nucleotides: TGTGCCAGCAGTGGACTTCCTGGACGGGAGCCTGGCTACACCTTC. Translated: CASSGLPGREPGYTF.

The rearrangement uses TRBV7-9 and TRBJ1-1, with a tentative D call TRBD1 (5 bases). Per germline, CDR1 SEHNR and CDR2 FQNEAQ (reference sequence). The CDR3 length is 17 residues. V shed 1 base and J shed 6 bases, with 21 bases lying between them. CDR3 loop: CASSLVTDSLKGAEAFF. Written as DNA, the CDR3 is TGTGCCAGCAGCTTAGTTACTGACAGTTTAAAGGGCGCTGAAGCTTTCTTT.

The V and J genes are TRBV6-5 and TRBJ1-2; 7 nucleotides line up with TRBD1. Germline V CDR1 and CDR2: MNHEY, SVGAGI. The CDR3 consists of 13 residues. J was trimmed by 3 bases and V by 6 bases; bases with no gene match: 4. The CDR3 region is CASRKGQDYGYTF. The CDR3 DNA is TGTGCCAGCAGAAAAGGACAGGACTATGGCTACACCTTC.